The sequence of this T cell receptor beta chain was determined in a study of shared clonotypes between healthy human individuals. CDR3 length: 17 residues. Germline CDR1 and CDR2: SGHRS and YFSETQ. V was shortened by 5 bases and J by 2 bases, with 22 bases between the two germline ends. Here immunoSEQ multiplex PCR was the method, and the copy in TCRdb shows in-frame clones only, minus some. The sample contains around 700,000 clones, roughly 70% of which appear only once. This clone has ten or more counts. The source material was memory CD4+ T cells sorted from blood. Subset meaning: CD45RA-negative fraction. The receptor's source is a woman aged 30 to 39 in good health. The genes are TRBV5-1 and TRBJ2-5; D perhaps matches TRBD2 (6 bases). The CDR3 sequence: CASRPGVGGERQETQYF. DNA for the CDR3: TGCGCCAGCAGACCTGGGGTGGGCGGGGAGAGACAAGAGACCCAGTACTTC.